Below are 9 T cell receptor beta chains sequenced from a single sample in a study of blood T cells in healthy people across ages. It was with a sample-barcoded 5' primer and a J-beta primer mix that a second PCR of roughly 6 to 11 cycles was run. TCRdb ran MiXCR on the 5' RACE reads and lists one entry per CDR3 protein. Among about 620,000 distinct CDR3 sequences listed, roughly 21% were seen once. Specimen: blood. These receptors were collected from a man in his 70s in good health.

The chain employs TRBV2 and TRBJ2-3; no clear D. The germline CDR1 and CDR2 sequences are SNHLY and FYNNEI. This CDR3 spans 13 amino acids. V was pared by 6 bases and J by 2 bases, with 9 bases between. The CDR3 loop reads CASRADLTDTQYF. CDR3 in DNA: TGTGCCAGCAGGGCGGATCTCACAGATACGCAGTATTTT.

This clonotype was counted only a few times. This chain links TRBV28 with TRBJ2-5; 7 positions agree with TRBD1. The closer fit of TRBJ2-7 to the DNA end suggests the J call may be wrong. The germline V gene has CDR1 MDHEN and CDR2 SYDVKM. The CDR3 consists of 14 residues. DNA of the CDR3: TGTGCCAGCAGCACGAGGGACAGCGGACACGAGCAGTACTTC. Its protein product is CASSTRDSGHEQYF.

V gene TRBV14 combines with J gene TRBJ2-5, with D possibly TRBD1 on 5 matching bases. With the DNA end fitting TRBJ2-7 better, the J assignment may be wrong. The CDR3 covers 13 residues. The germline CDR1 and CDR2 sequences are SGHDN and FVKESK. The CDR3 loop is CASSQGTKGEQYF. Written as DNA, the CDR3 is TGTGCCAGCAGCCAAGGGACAAAGGGCGAGCAGTACTTC.

This clonotype has a handful of counts. The gene calls are TRBV20-1 and TRBJ2-7, with D possibly matching TRBD2 (7 bases). Germline CDR1 and CDR2: DFQATT and SNEGSKA (reference sequence). The CDR3 runs 15 residues. V was shortened by 0 bases and J by 2 bases, with 14 bases between the two germline ends. The CDR3, as DNA: TGCAGTGCTAGAGATCAAAGGGGGGGAACCTACGAGCAGTACTTC. Amino acids: CSARDQRGGTYEQYF.

The chain uses TRBV3-1 and TRBJ2-7; 10 bases fit TRBD1. Trimming removed 3 bases from V and 3 bases from J; junction bases left unmatched: 8. The CDR3 runs 16 residues. CDR1 is LGHDT and CDR2 is YNNKEL in the germline V gene (reference sequence). The CDR3 region is CASSQGQGSPNYEQYF. In DNA form, the CDR3 reads TGTGCCAGCAGCCAGGGACAGGGGAGCCCTAACTACGAGCAGTACTTC.

The genes are TRBV7-8 and TRBJ2-5, with D perhaps TRBD1 or TRBD2 (5 bases each). Germline CDR1 SGHVS, CDR2 FQNEAQ. This CDR3 contains 14 residues. Trimming pared 4 bases from V and 1 base from J, leaving 10 bases between. CDR3 in amino acids: CASSSGPLQETQYF. Here the CDR3 DNA reads TGTGCCAGCAGCTCGGGACCTCTCCAAGAGACCCAGTACTTC.

This rearrangement joins TRBV10-3 to TRBJ2-5, with a possible D match to TRBD2 (6 bases). Germline V lookup: CDR1 ENHRY, CDR2 SYGVKD. The CDR3 consists of 16 residues. V lost 0 bases and J 1 base, leaving 12 bases between the germline ends. The CDR3 nucleotides are TGTGCCATCAGTGAGTCACCGGAGGGAGTCCAAGAGACCCAGTACTTC. Translating gives CAISESPEGVQETQYF.

In this sample, this clonotype turned up a few times. This chain links TRBV28 with TRBJ1-6; 12 bases match TRBD1. J was trimmed by 9 bases and V by 6 bases; bases with no gene match: 9. This CDR3 has 16 residues. In germline, CDR1 is MDHEN, CDR2 SYDVKM. The CDR3 reads CASSLPPGQGASPLHF. In DNA form, the CDR3 reads TGTGCCAGCAGCCTCCCCCCGGGACAGGGGGCTTCACCCCTCCACTTT.

V is TRBV7-3 and J is TRBJ2-2; no clear D gene. CDR1 is SGHTA and CDR2 is FQGTGA in the germline V gene. This CDR3 is 14 amino acids long. The V and J ends lost 5 bases and 5 bases respectively, with 12 bases between them. The CDR3 DNA sequence: TGTGCCAGCAGCCTACTCCCTATGACCGGGGAGCTGTTTTTT. It yields the protein CASSLLPMTGELFF. The whole variable domain, filled in from reference TRBV7-3 and TRBJ2-2, reads GAGVSQTPSNKVTEKGKYVELRCDPISGHTALYWYRQSLGQGPEFLIYFQGTGAADDSGLPNDRFFAVRPEGSVSTLKIQRTERGDSAVYLCASSLLPMTGELFFGEGSRLTVL.